What follows are 20 T cell receptor beta chains derived from one specimen sequenced in a study of cytomegalovirus exposure and HLA in healthy donors. Amplification used 60 Vbeta primers and 13 Jbeta primers. The repertoire was sequenced with immunoSEQ multiplex PCR; TCRdb's copy has only in-frame clones and lacks some. The table has about 93,000 clones, around three quarters seen once. The sample taken for sequencing was PBMCs. The source of these receptors is a man aged 25 to 40 in good health and CMV-seronegative.

The rearrangement uses TRBV6-4 and TRBJ2-1; 13 positions match TRBD2. CDR1 MRHNA and CDR2 SNTAGT come from the germline V gene. V trimming: 4 bases; J trimming: 7 bases; junction bases outside the gene matches: 7. CDR3 length equals 16 residues. The CDR3 region is CASSVLAGGPVNEQFF. CDR3 nucleotides: TGTGCCAGCAGTGTACTAGCGGGGGGGCCGGTTAATGAGCAGTTCTTC.

This clone was observed a few times. This chain connects TRBV7-3 to TRBJ1-2; unclear D gene. Germline CDR1 SGHTA, CDR2 FQGTGA. CDR3 length: 13 amino acids. Deletions cut 2 bases from V and 6 bases from J, with 10 bases between. The DNA for the CDR3 is TGTGCCAGCAGCTTAGGCAGGATCGATGGCTACACCTTC. Protein sequence: CASSLGRIDGYTF.

The V gene is TRBV6-1, the J gene TRBJ2-7; D is possibly TRBD2 (5 bases). The CDR3 has 14 residues. Germline V gene sequence: CDR1 MNHNS, CDR2 SASEGT. V lost 6 bases and J lost 0, with 12 bases in between. The CDR3 nucleotides are TGTGCCAGCAGGCTAGGAGGAAGCTCCTACGAGCAGTACGTC. Translating it yields CASRLGGSSYEQYV.

V and J are TRBV7-2 and TRBJ2-3, with unresolved D. The V gene lost 4 bases and the J gene lost 5 bases, with 7 bases spanning the gap. The CDR3 loop spans 12 amino acids. CDR1 and CDR2 (germline): SGHTA, FQGNSA. The DNA of the CDR3 is TGTGCCAGCAGCTCTAGACGAGATACGCAGTATTTT. This translates into CASSSRRDTQYF.

The V call is TRBV18, the J call TRBJ1-2; D remains unclear. The V and J ends lost 4 bases and 5 bases respectively, with 17 bases between them. The CDR3 loop spans 15 amino acids. Germline V gives CDR1 KGHSH, CDR2 LQKENI. The CDR3 DNA follows: TGTGCCAGCTCACAAGTAGGAAGGAGTGCTTATGGCTACACCTTC. The encoded protein is CASSQVGRSAYGYTF. Supplemented by reference TRBV18 and TRBJ1-2, the full variable domain reads NAGVMQNPRHLVRRRGQEARLRCSPMKGHSHVYWYRQLPEEGLKFMVYLQKENIIDESGMPKERFSAEFPKEGPSILRIQQVVRGDSAAYFCASSQVGRSAYGYTFGSGTRLTVV.

V gene TRBV7-9 combines with J gene TRBJ1-6; 8 nucleotides line up with TRBD1. Trimming cost V 5 bases and J 10 bases; bases outside gene matches: 10. CDR1 SEHNR and CDR2 FQNEAQ come from the germline V gene (reference sequence). This CDR3 is 15 amino acids long. CDR3 region: CASSDRGQGYSPLHF. Here the CDR3 DNA reads TGTGCCAGCAGCGACCGTGGACAGGGATACTCACCCCTCCACTTT.

This chain joins TRBV19 and TRBJ1-2; D is possibly TRBD1 (5 bases). The CDR3 length is 15 residues. The germline CDR1 and CDR2 sequences are LNHDA and SQIVND (reference sequence). Trimming took off 2 bases at V and 4 bases at J, with 14 bases between the two ends. The CDR3 here is CASSISPGVVYGYTF. CDR3 nucleotide sequence: TGTGCCAGTAGTATATCCCCGGGGGTGGTCTATGGCTACACCTTC.

J is TRBJ1-1 and V is TRBV7-2; D unclear. CDR1 and CDR2 from the germline V gene are SGHTA and FQGNSA. The CDR3 is 16 residues long. Trimming pared 2 bases from V and 0 bases from J, leaving 13 bases between. The CDR3 protein is CASSLFPPGMNTEAFF. CDR3 nucleotides: TGTGCCAGCAGCTTATTTCCCCCGGGGATGAACACTGAAGCTTTCTTT.

The chain uses TRBV11-2 and TRBJ1-1, with 8 bases matching TRBD1. With V trimmed by 5 bases and J by 10 bases, 6 bases remained unmatched. The CDR3 has 12 residues. Per the germline V gene, CDR1 is SGHAT and CDR2 is FQNNGV. The DNA for the CDR3 is TGTGCCAGCAGCCCTCGACAGGGGATAGCTTTCTTT. It is translated as CASSPRQGIAFF. Full variable domain (remainder filled in from reference TRBV11-2 and TRBJ1-1): EAGVAQSPRYKIIEKRQSVAFWCNPISGHATLYWYQQILGQGPKLLIQFQNNGVVDDSQLPKDRFSAERLKGVDSTLKIQPAKLEDSAVYLCASSPRQGIAFFGQGTRLTVV.

V usage is TRBV5-1 and J usage is TRBJ1-4; maybe TRBD1 (6 bases). There are 16 residues in the CDR3. Germline-derived CDR1 and CDR2 are SGHRS and YFSETQ. The V and J ends lost 0 bases and 0 bases respectively, with 9 bases between them. CDR3 sequence: CASSLVGGTTNEKLFF. In nucleotides, the CDR3 is TGCGCCAGCAGCTTGGTTGGGGGCACAACTAATGAAAAACTGTTTTTT.

This clone was counted only a few times. V usage is TRBV7-9 and J usage is TRBJ1-1; D call uncertain. Trimming took 1 base from V and 5 from J, leaving 8 bases between them. The CDR3 extends over 13 amino acids. The germline V gene encodes CDR1 SEHNR and CDR2 FQNEAQ (reference sequence). The CDR3: CASSLGGSTEAFF. For the CDR3, the DNA is TGTGCCAGCAGCTTAGGCGGGAGTACTGAAGCTTTCTTT.

V gene TRBV27 combines with J gene TRBJ2-2; a possible D gene is TRBD2 (6 bases). With 6 bases removed from V and 11 bases from J, the gap between germline ends came to 22 bases. From germline, CDR1 is MNHEY and CDR2 SMNVEV (reference sequence). The CDR3 loop spans 15 amino acids. The DNA for the CDR3 is TGTGCCAGCAGGGCTGGGAGGCAGGCGATGGGAGAGCTGTTTTTT. As protein: CASRAGRQAMGELFF.

The count of this clone is one. The chain is built from TRBV6-5 and TRBJ2-2; no firm D call. The CDR3 has 12 residues. CDR1 MNHEY and CDR2 SVGAGI come from the germline V gene. V was shortened by 6 bases and J by 8 bases, with 10 bases between the two germline ends. The CDR3 DNA reads TGTGCCAGCAGACAGTTCTTGGGGGAGCTGTTTTTT. Translation gives CASRQFLGELFF.

The genes are TRBV9 and TRBJ2-1; TRBD1 matches at 7 bases. The CDR3 is 15 residues long. The V gene end was trimmed by 4 bases and the J gene end by 12 bases; junction bases not matched to a gene: 16. Germline V gives CDR1 SGDLS, CDR2 YYNGEE. The CDR3 loop reads CASSPLGDSRGGQFF. CDR3 DNA sequence: TGTGCCAGCAGCCCCCTAGGGGACAGCCGTGGGGGGCAGTTCTTC.

The rearrangement links TRBV9 to TRBJ2-1; 7 bases map to TRBD2. The V gene end was trimmed by 0 bases and the J gene end by 6 bases; junction bases not matched to a gene: 9. The germline CDR1 and CDR2 sequences are SGDLS and YYNGEE. The CDR3 consists of 16 residues. The CDR3, as DNA: TGTGCCAGCAGCGTAGTTATTGGGACTACCTTCAATGAGCAGTTCTTC. It encodes CASSVVIGTTFNEQFF. Full variable domain (outside the CDR3, taken from reference TRBV9 and TRBJ2-1): DSGVTQTPKHLITATGQRVTLRCSPRSGDLSVYWYQQSLDQGLQFLIQYYNGEERAKGNILERFSAQQFPDLHSELNLSSLELGDSALYFCASSVVIGTTFNEQFFGPGTRLTVL.

V usage is TRBV9 and J usage is TRBJ2-6; possible D gene TRBD2, 6 bases. The CDR3 is 16 amino acids. Trimming cost V 5 bases and J 0 bases, with 12 bases left between them. Germline V gene lookup returns CDR1 SGDLS and CDR2 YYNGEE. The CDR3 loop is CASSPPRGSGANVLTF. CDR3 DNA: TGTGCCAGCAGTCCCCCGCGGGGCTCTGGGGCCAACGTCCTGACTTTC.

V and J are TRBV9 and TRBJ2-2, with TRBD2 matching over 8 bases. V lost 0 bases, J lost 7 bases, and 8 bases stayed unmatched. The length of the CDR3 is 16 residues. Germline V gene data show CDR1 as SGDLS and CDR2 as YYNGEE. The CDR3 DNA follows: TGTGCCAGCAGCGTAGGCGGTAGCGGGGAATTCGGGGAGCTGTTTTTT. Translation gives CASSVGGSGEFGELFF.

The chain joins TRBV14 to TRBJ1-1, with D unclear. V was shortened by 0 bases and J by 10 bases, with 12 bases between the two germline ends. The CDR3 contains 13 residues. Germline V CDR1 and CDR2: SGHDN, FVKESK. The CDR3: CASSQDRRGGAFF. CDR3 nucleotide sequence: TGTGCCAGCAGCCAAGACAGGCGGGGTGGAGCTTTCTTT.

V and J are TRBV18 and TRBJ2-7; the match to TRBD1 covers 7 bases. The CDR3 spans 15 residues. Germline loops: CDR1 KGHSH, CDR2 LQKENI. The J segment lost 2 bases and the V segment lost 4 bases, leaving 8 bases of the junction unmatched. In DNA, the CDR3 is TGTGCCAGCTCACAATACCGGGACAGAACCTACGAGCAGTACGTC. This encodes CASSQYRDRTYEQYV.

This clone was seen more than once but under ten times. The chain is built from TRBV7-7 and TRBJ2-3, with 11 bases aligning to TRBD2. Trimming took 5 bases from V and 5 from J; bases not matched to a gene: 3. This CDR3 is built from 14 residues. Germline CDR1 reads SSHAT; CDR2 reads FNYEAQ (reference sequence). CDR3 residues: CASSPGTSGDTQYF. The DNA for the CDR3 is TGTGCCAGCAGCCCCGGGACTAGCGGAGATACGCAGTATTTT.